This TCR beta chain emerged from a study of T cells after posttransplantation cyclophosphamide. Cells defined as naive were viable CD3+CD4+ or CD3+CD8+ and CCR7+CD45RA+CD45RO-CD95-CD27+CD28+. Method: immunoSEQ multiplex PCR; TCRdb's copy keeps in-frame clones and lacks some. Among roughly 21,000 clones, roughly 98% were seen once, and the ten largest hold under 0.15%. Germline CDR1 is SEHNR and CDR2 is FQNEAQ (reference sequence). Trimming removed 2 bases from V and 2 bases from J, with 14 bases in between. The CDR3 totals 16 residues. Of note for this clone: Antigen specificity is unknown.

Study observations and caveats: Recipient CMV seropositivity and CMV reactivation strongly tracked TRB clonality.

The clonotype was recovered from a man between 40 and 49 years old in good health, CMV-negative, and a related stem cell transplant donor. Sequencing input: naive CD8+ T cells sorted from PBMCs. This chain links TRBV7-9 with TRBJ2-3, with D possibly matching TRBD2 (5 bases). The DNA of the CDR3 is TGTGCCAGCAGCTTATCTAGCTGGGCGTCCACAGATACGCAGTATTTT. It specifies CASSLSSWASTDTQYF.